This T cell receptor (beta chain) was captured by sequencing in a study of T cell responses to AZD1222 COVID-19 vaccine. Whole-study findings and limits: Researchers took repertoire samples only after the peak T cell response had come. Unmutated variant regions are reportedly targeted by nearly half of spike-specific TCRs.

Profiling relied on immunoSEQ multiplex PCR, and the TCRdb table lists in-frame clones only, not all of them. The sample has about 76,000 clones, roughly nine tenths seen once. Concerning this clone itself: No antigen is known for it.

This CDR3 spans 15 amino acids. V trimming: 0 bases; J trimming: 7 bases; junction bases outside the gene matches: 2. Per germline, CDR1 MNHEY and CDR2 SVGAGI. The J gene is TRBJ2-1, the V gene TRBV6-5, with 11 bases lining up with TRBD2. The specimen was peripheral blood, collected on day 0 of AZD1222 vaccination. The clonotype was recovered from an adult in good health. CDR3 nucleotides: TGTGCCAGCAGTTACTCGGGACTAGCGGCTAATGAGCAGTTCTTC. Its protein is CASSYSGLAANEQFF.